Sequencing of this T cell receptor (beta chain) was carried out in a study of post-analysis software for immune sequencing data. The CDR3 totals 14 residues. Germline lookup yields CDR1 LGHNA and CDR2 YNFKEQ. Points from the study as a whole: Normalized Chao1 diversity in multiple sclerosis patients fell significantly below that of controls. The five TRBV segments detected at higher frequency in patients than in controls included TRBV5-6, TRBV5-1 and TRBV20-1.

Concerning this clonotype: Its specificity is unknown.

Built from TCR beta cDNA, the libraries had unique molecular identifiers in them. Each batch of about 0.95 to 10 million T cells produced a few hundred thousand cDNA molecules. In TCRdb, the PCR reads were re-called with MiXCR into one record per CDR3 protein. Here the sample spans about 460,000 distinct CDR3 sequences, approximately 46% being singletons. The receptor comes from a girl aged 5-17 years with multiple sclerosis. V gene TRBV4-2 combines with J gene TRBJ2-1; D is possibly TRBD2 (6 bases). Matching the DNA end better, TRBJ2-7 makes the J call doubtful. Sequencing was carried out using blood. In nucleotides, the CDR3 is TGTGCCAGCAAGGAGGGTAGCTCCTACAATGAGCAGTACTTC. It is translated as CASKEGSSYNEQYF.